Presented here are 21 T cell receptor beta chains from one specimen sequenced in a study of tumor and adjacent non-tumor tissue in lung cancer. TCRbeta libraries were built with three rounds of nested PCR, modified from ARM-PCR. Each CDR3 protein is one row after TCRdb ran MiXCR on the multiplex PCR reads. The table includes some 74,000 distinct CDR3 sequences, 55% to 80% detected once. The template was RNA from unsorted bulk tissue. Sequencing used lung tumor tissue. These receptor sequences come from a woman in her thirties or forties with non-small cell lung cancer.

A remark on this clonotype: This may be a read error, as it is one base from a much larger clone. V gene TRBV5-1 combines with J gene TRBJ1-1; 7 nucleotides agree with TRBD1. Germline V gene lookup returns CDR1 SGHRS and CDR2 YFSETQ. This CDR3 is 13 amino acids long. DNA of the CDR3: TGCGCCAGCAGCACGACAGGGAACACTGAAACTTTCTTT. This sequence encodes CASSTTGNTETFF.

This sequence joins TRBV29-1 and TRBJ2-7; no clear D. The CDR3 sequence is 15 residues long. Germline-derived CDR1 and CDR2 are SQVTM and ANQGSEA. Trimming stripped 7 bases from V and 3 bases from J, with 22 bases between. The CDR3 DNA sequence: TGCAGCGCAAGTGGACGGAGTCCTGTCGTCTACGAGCAGTACTTC. This gives the protein CSASGRSPVVYEQYF.

A remark on this clonotype: A junction end diverges from the germline sequence, so it may reflect a read error. This sequence joins TRBV28 and TRBJ2-7; a possible D gene is TRBD1 (5 bases). The CDR3 totals 15 residues. Germline loops: CDR1 MDHEN, CDR2 SYDVKM. CDR3 protein: CASSSGTGSSYERYF. The CDR3 region has the DNA TGTGCCAGCAGTTCCGGAACAGGAAGCTCCTACGAGCGGTACTTC.

Of note for this clonotype: Here the CDR3 omits its conserved ending phenylalanine or tryptophan, so a read error is the likely source. The chain couples TRBV29-1 to TRBJ2-6; 9 nucleotides line up with TRBD1. The CDR3 spans 16 residues. Germline CDR1 SQVTM, CDR2 ANQGSEA. This chain's CDR3 is CSLDGTGTSGANVLTS. DNA for the CDR3: TGCAGCCTTGATGGGACAGGGACCTCTGGTGCCAACGTCCTGACTTCC.

Remarks on this clonotype: A single base separates this from a much larger clone, so it may be a read error. V and J are TRBV6-4 and TRBJ2-7, with D perhaps TRBD2 (6 bases). Germline lookup yields CDR1 MRHNA and CDR2 SNTAGT. Trimming removed 2 bases from V and 1 base from J, with 15 bases in between. The CDR3 contains 16 residues. CDR3 region: CASSDGGLKVSYEQYF. In DNA form, the CDR3 reads TGTGCCAGCAGTGACGGGGGACTCAAAGTGTCCTACGAGCAGTACTTC.

This clonotype has more than one count but fewer than ten. It may be a read error: a sequence one base away is much more abundant. Without the conserved terminal phenylalanine or tryptophan, this CDR3 likely stems from a read error. V and J are TRBV5-6 and TRBJ1-2; D is undetermined. V dropped 3 bases and J dropped 1 base, with 10 bases sitting between them. This CDR3 has 14 residues. CDR1 and CDR2 (germline): SGHDT, YYEEEE. The CDR3 protein is CASSSTDGNYGYTL. The CDR3 coding sequence is TGTGCCAGCAGCTCTACGGACGGTAACTATGGCTACACCTTA.

V gene TRBV20-1 combines with J gene TRBJ2-5; D uncertain. The V end was cut by 6 bases, the J end by 2 bases, with 7 bases between. Germline V gene lookup returns CDR1 DFQATT and CDR2 SNEGSKA (reference sequence). The CDR3 covers 11 residues. This CDR3 reads CSASPQETQYF. The CDR3 DNA sequence: TGCAGTGCCTCCCCGCAAGAGACCCAGTACTTC.

The chain couples TRBV12-3 or TRBV12-4 to TRBJ2-3; TRBD1 matches at 8 bases. The trim removed 5 bases at V and 11 bases at J, leaving 18 bases unmatched. The CDR3 runs to 16 residues. CDR3 sequence: CASSPRQGLDTYMQYF. The DNA of the CDR3 is TGTGCCAGCAGTCCCCGACAGGGGCTAGATACATATATGCAGTATTTT.

This sequence joins TRBV28 and TRBJ1-2; the match to TRBD1 covers 9 bases. With 7 bases clipped from V and 4 bases from J, the junction kept 16 bases outside the gene matches. Per germline, CDR1 MDHEN and CDR2 SYDVKM. The CDR3 covers 17 residues. CDR3 in amino acids: CASKWGGQGKGPYGYTF. The CDR3, as DNA: TGTGCCAGCAAGTGGGGAGGACAGGGGAAAGGTCCCTATGGCTACACCTTC.

This clonotype was seen only a few times. Compared with germline, one end of the junction differs, possibly owing to a read error. The chain is built from TRBV6-5 and TRBJ1-4, with D maybe TRBD1 (6 bases). CDR1 and CDR2 from the germline V gene are MNHEY and SVGAGI. CDR3 length equals 14 residues. The CDR3 sequence: CASRGIATDEKLFF. Written as DNA, the CDR3 is TGTGCTAGCAGGGGAATTGCAACTGATGAAAAACTGTTTTTT.

This clonotype appeared once. Mismatch with germline at one junction end may stem from a read error. The chain is built from TRBV4-2 and TRBJ2-3; D possibly corresponds to TRBD2 (6 bases). CDR1 is LGHNA and CDR2 is YNFKEQ in the germline V gene. The CDR3 length is 14 residues. CDR3 bases: TGTACCAGCAGCCAAACGGGCTCTGGCGGGGAGCAGTATTTT. This translates into CTSSQTGSGGEQYF.

Remarks on this clonotype: The germline gene is not matched at one end of the junction; a read error may be the cause. The chain links TRBV11-3 to TRBJ2-1; D gene ambiguous. This CDR3 has 16 residues. Germline CDR1 reads SGHNT; CDR2 reads YENEEA. The CDR3 nucleotides read TGTGCCGGCAGCTTCCGTCACAGTCTTGCCTACGATGAGCAATTCTTC. Translated: CAGSFRHSLAYDEQFF. The full variable domain, rest sourced from reference TRBV11-3 and TRBJ2-1, is EAGVVQSPRYKIIEKKQPVAFWCNPISGHNTLYWYLQNLGQGPELLIRYENEEAVDDSQLPKDRFSAERLKGVDSTLKIQPAELGDSAVYLCAGSFRHSLAYDEQFFGPGTRLTVL.

The chain joins TRBV11-2 to TRBJ1-3, with unresolved D. This CDR3 has 17 amino acids. Germline assignment: CDR1 SGHAT and CDR2 FQNNGV. V shed 7 bases and J shed 4 bases, with 23 bases lying between them. CDR3 coding DNA: TGTGCCAGCAACGAATCGGATAGAGTGAAAGGCGGAAACACCATATATTTT. Protein: CASNESDRVKGGNTIYF.

With respect to this clonotype: Its ends do not fully match the called genes, so a read error is possible. The chain couples TRBV5-6 to TRBJ2-5; D uncertain. Germline V lookup: CDR1 SGHDT, CDR2 YYEEEE. The CDR3 consists of 13 residues. This chain's CDR3 is CVSSLTRRETQYF. The CDR3, as DNA: TGTGTCAGCAGCTTGACCCGAAGGGAGACCCAGTACTTC.

For this clonotype: The junction departs from germline at one end; a sequencing error may be responsible. The gene calls are TRBV6-6 and TRBJ2-3; D is perhaps TRBD2 (5 bases). In germline, CDR1 is MNHNY, CDR2 SVGAGI (reference sequence). CDR3 length equals 13 residues. Written as DNA, the CDR3 is TGTGTAAGCAAGGACGTGAGCGGAGATATGCAGTATTTT. Its translation is CVSKDVSGDMQYF.

This clonotype was seen ten or more times. The chain uses TRBV20-1 and TRBJ2-5, with D uncertain. Trimming removed 6 bases at V and 7 bases at J, with 15 bases between. CDR3 length: 12 residues. The V gene's germline CDR1 is DFQATT and CDR2 SNEGSKA (reference sequence). The CDR3 is CSAAPDPGTQYF. CDR3 DNA: TGCAGTGCCGCACCTGACCCAGGGACCCAGTACTTC.

V usage is TRBV12-3 or TRBV12-4 and J usage is TRBJ2-1; 11 bases line up with TRBD1. The DNA end lines up better with TRBJ2-7; the J call may be wrong. This CDR3 spans 18 amino acids. Written as DNA, the CDR3 is TGTGCCAGCAGACCGGGACAGGGGGGGTTAAGCTCCTACAATAAGCAGTACTTC. Amino acid sequence: CASRPGQGGLSSYNKQYF.

In regard to this clonotype: The junction departs from germline at one end; a sequencing error may be responsible. The chain joins TRBV28 to TRBJ2-2, with a tentative D call TRBD2 (6 bases). CDR3 length equals 12 residues. CDR1 and CDR2 (germline): MDHEN, SYDVKM. The DNA of the CDR3 is TGTGCCAGCAGTTTCCTTACCGGGGGGCTGTTTTTT. It translates to CASSFLTGGLFF.

With regard to this clonotype: A junction boundary mismatches the germline segment, possibly from a read error. The V and J genes are TRBV11-2 and TRBJ2-1, with D unclear. CDR1 and CDR2 (germline): SGHAT, FQNNGV. The CDR3 totals 16 residues. Here the CDR3 DNA reads TGTGCCAACAGCTTAGGCCCAGGCGGAGTCCCCTATGAGCAGTTCTTC. Protein product: CANSLGPGGVPYEQFF.

A word on this clonotype: Likely a read error: the CDR3 ends without its conserved phenylalanine or tryptophan. The limits of the CDR3 on the DNA are not certain, so only TCRdb's listed CDR3 is given. The rearrangement uses TRBV11-2 and TRBJ2-7; TRBD1, the D gene given by the table, was not confirmed from the DNA. 12 amino acids form the CDR3, both terminal residues included. From germline, CDR1 is SGHAT and CDR2 FQNNGV. The CDR3 sequence is CASSLEATGLCS.

Note on this clonotype: The junction departs from germline at one end; a sequencing error may be responsible. V and J are TRBV11-3 and TRBJ2-1; weak D call: TRBD1 (7 bases). The CDR3 extends over 14 amino acids. The germline gives CDR1 SGHNT, CDR2 YENEEA. CDR3 nucleotides: TGTGCCGGCAGCCCCGATCAGGGGGGCAATGAGCAGTTCTTC. This encodes CAGSPDQGGNEQFF.